This T cell receptor (beta chain) stems from a study of brain T cells in children with intractable seizures. Sequenced by immunoSEQ multiplex PCR; TCRdb stores in-frame clones only, minus some. Found here are approximately 41,000 clones, over 75% of them singletons; the top ten hold 5% to 7.5%. Surgery cases with the highest brain T cell transcript signatures were chosen for sequencing. This CDR3 region has 21 residues. Sequenced here: peripheral blood, sampled at surgery. This chain joins TRBV12-1 and TRBJ2-2; TRBD2 was called by the table and not checked on the DNA. TRBV12-1 is a pseudogene. The sequence derives from a girl aged 2-10 years with tuberous sclerosis and intractable seizures. Written as DNA, the CDR3 is TGTGCCAGCATATCCCTATCTCAGGCTCCGACTGAAGAGGAGGGCACCGGGGAGCTGTTTTTT. It yields the protein CASISLSQAPTEEEGTGELFF.